These T cell receptor beta chains were read from a single sample in a study of T cell responses to AZD1222 COVID-19 vaccine. Assay: immunoSEQ multiplex PCR; the TCRdb copy retains only in-frame clones and omits some. The table shows over 95,000 clones, with about 87% occurring only once. Source: peripheral blood, taken on day 0 of AZD1222 vaccination. The origin of the receptors is an adult in good health. The CDR3 runs from the conserved cysteine through the conserved F or W. A D gene is named only where the DNA matches it firmly. Size tells how often a clone was seen (once, few, many) or the class of an expanded clone, and some rows leave it out.

>TRBV28|-|-|TRBJ2-1
CASSLLGSSYNEQFF
TGTGCCAGCAGTTTATTAGGCAGCTCCTACAATGAGCAGTTCTTC
>TRBV7-3|-|few|TRBJ2-7
CASSPLPSGQGEQYF
TGTGCCAGCAGCCCCCTTCCTAGTGGTCAGGGCGAGCAGTACTTC
>TRBV28|TRBD1|-|TRBJ1-4
CASSSIQGTTNEKLFF
TGTGCCAGCAGCTCGATACAGGGGACAACTAATGAAAAACTGTTTTTT
>TRBV28|-|-|TRBJ2-1
CASSLTGRRDNEQFF
TGTGCCAGCAGTTTAACTGGTCGACGGGACAATGAGCAGTTCTTC
>TRBV5-1|TRBD2|few|TRBJ2-3
CASSLGGTSADTQYF
TGCGCCAGCAGCTTGGGCGGGACTAGCGCCGATACGCAGTATTTT
>TRBV7-2|-|-|TRBJ1-6
CASSLSGGVNSPLHF
TGTGCCAGCAGTTTAAGCGGGGGGGTCAATTCACCCCTCCACTTT
>TRBV5-1|TRBD1|-|TRBJ2-2
CASSPQLGTGFTGELFF
TGCGCCAGCAGCCCTCAACTCGGGACAGGGTTCACCGGGGAGCTGTTTTTT
>TRBV29-1|-|-|TRBJ1-3
CSVEKGSGNTIYF
TGCAGCGTTGAAAAGGGGAGTGGAAACACCATATATTTT
>TRBV6-2/TRBV6-3|-|-|TRBJ2-6
CASSWDSGANVLTF
TGTGCCAGCAGTTGGGACTCCGGGGCCAACGTCCTGACTTTC
>TRBV7-2|-|-|TRBJ1-1
CASSLSLDPRKEAFF
TGTGCCAGCAGCTTAAGCCTAGACCCTCGAAAGGAAGCTTTCTTT
>TRBV20-1|-|-|TRBJ2-7
CSASRGQDYEQYF
TGCAGTGCTAGTAGAGGGCAGGACTACGAGCAGTACTTC
>TRBV5-6|-|few|TRBJ1-2
CASSPLEGDFSRGYTF
TGTGCCAGCAGCCCACTTGAGGGGGACTTCAGTAGGGGCTACACCTTC
>TRBV7-6|TRBD2|-|TRBJ2-3
CASSLAGGGRSTDTQYF
TGTGCCAGCAGCTTAGCGGGGGGCGGGAGGTCCACAGATACGCAGTATTTT
>TRBV5-6|-|-|TRBJ2-5
CASSSGHRRETQYF
TGTGCCAGCAGCTCCGGTCATAGGCGGGAGACCCAGTACTTC
>TRBV6-6|TRBD1|-|TRBJ2-7
CASSLGQGKYEQYF
TGTGCCAGCAGCCTAGGACAGGGGAAATACGAGCAGTACTTC
>TRBV28|TRBD1|-|TRBJ1-4
CASSPPGQGNEKLFF
TGTGCCAGCAGTCCCCCAGGACAGGGTAATGAAAAACTGTTTTTT
>TRBV2|-|-|TRBJ2-7
CASRGPAVLASYEQYF
TGTGCCAGCAGGGGGCCCGCGGTTCTGGCCTCCTACGAGCAGTACTTC
>TRBV27|-|many|TRBJ1-2
CASSLQGSYGYTF
TGTGCCAGCAGTTTACAGGGGTCCTATGGCTACACCTTC
>TRBV29-1|TRBD2|-|TRBJ2-2
CSVAPGASGRPGELFF
TGCAGCGTTGCCCCGGGGGCTAGCGGGAGACCCGGGGAGCTGTTTTTT
>TRBV7-2|-|-|TRBJ2-5
CASGRTVEETQYF
TGTGCCAGCGGCCGGACGGTCGAAGAGACCCAGTACTTC
>TRBV18|-|-|TRBJ1-1
CASSPKGGEGTEAFF
TGTGCCAGCTCACCAAAGGGGGGGGAAGGGACTGAAGCTTTCTTT
>TRBV19|-|-|TRBJ1-3
CASNMHKTSGNTIYF
TGTGCCAGTAATATGCATAAAACGTCCGGAAACACCATATATTTT
>TRBV5-1|TRBD2|once|TRBJ2-7
CASSLVASSGSVYEQYF
TGCGCCAGCAGCTTGGTCGCTTCTAGCGGGAGTGTTTACGAGCAGTACTTC